The sequence of this T cell receptor (beta chain) was determined in a study of blood T cell repertoires in COVID-19. Overall study context: Material from acute and convalescent COVID-19 was sourced from the United States, Italy and Spain.

As regards this clone: Germline is not matched at one junction end, which may reflect a read error.

The CDR3 length is 13 residues. Germline CDR1 is ENHRY and CDR2 is SYGVKD. TCRdb's copy holds only in-frame clones and misses some; the assay was immunoSEQ multiplex PCR. The data hold about 180,000 clones, with roughly 78% observed a single time. The source is a man between 65 and 85 years old with active or convalescent COVID-19. Material for sequencing was peripheral blood. The chain links TRBV10-3 to TRBJ2-5; D possibly corresponds to TRBD1 (7 bases). CDR3 sequence: CAISDRGEEIQYF. The CDR3 nucleotides are TGTGCCATCAGTGACAGGGGGGAAGAGATCCAGTACTTC.